This passage covers 6 T cell receptor beta chains from one sample sequenced in a study of Graves' ophthalmopathy and Graves' hyperthyroidism. Using RNA transcripts, the TCR beta CDR3 regions were amplified. After a first-round RT-PCR with HTBI primers, a second-round multiplex PCR was run. Each CDR3 protein gets one entry after TCRdb re-called the multiplex PCR reads with MiXCR. The table records fewer than 650,000 distinct CDR3 sequences, over 20% of them present only once. Input material: peripheral blood. All receptors derive from a woman between 18 and 30 years old with stable Graves' hyperthyroidism. Some clones in this sample may be carry-over from other donors' samples.

In its sample, this clonotype was seen a few times. The chain is built from TRBV6-1 and TRBJ2-2; tentative D call: TRBD1 (5 bases). Germline values: CDR1 MNHNS, CDR2 SASEGT. The V end was cut by 6 bases, the J end by 3 bases, with 11 bases between. This CDR3 has 14 amino acids. As DNA, the CDR3 is TGTGCCAGCAGCAGGGCCCTTTACACCGGGGAGCTGTTTTTT. It encodes CASSRALYTGELFF.

This clonotype has at least ten counts. CDR3 sequence reads: CASSGEGVNQPQHF. CDR3 in DNA: TGTGCCAGTTCAGGGGAGGGTGTGAATCAGCCCCAGCATTTT. The chain couples TRBV27 to TRBJ1-5; D is perhaps TRBD1 (6 bases). The germline V and J ends were trimmed by 9 bases and 4 bases, with 16 bases remaining between them. Germline V CDR1 and CDR2: MNHEY, SMNVEV (reference sequence). The CDR3 sequence is 14 residues long.

This clonotype showed up many times. This chain connects TRBV20-1 to TRBJ2-7; D is unresolved. The germline gives CDR1 DFQATT, CDR2 SNEGSKA (reference sequence). The CDR3 sequence is 13 residues long. Trimming took 0 bases from V and 7 from J, leaving 13 bases between them. CDR3 sequence reads: CSAREDPPREQYF. In DNA, the CDR3 is TGCAGTGCTAGAGAAGACCCTCCTCGGGAGCAGTACTTC.

This clonotype has only a few counts. For the CDR3, the DNA is TGCAGTGAGAAGACCTGGGGTAACTCTGAAGCTTTCTTT. It translates to CSEKTWGNSEAFF. The rearrangement joins TRBV20-1 to TRBJ1-1; D is uncertain. CDR3 length: 13 residues. CDR1 and CDR2 from the germline V gene are DFQATT and SNEGSKA (reference sequence). V lost 7 bases to trimming and J lost 6 bases, with 18 bases between them.

This clonotype appeared a few times. The genes are TRBV18 and TRBJ2-5, with TRBD2 identical over 9 bases. Unmatched junction bases numbered 4, after V lost 3 bases and J lost 5 bases. The CDR3 has 14 amino acids. CDR1 and CDR2 (germline): KGHSH, LQKENI. CDR3 sequence (DNA): TGTGCCAGCTCACCGGCGGGGGGGCCGGAGACCCAGTACTTC. Translating it yields CASSPAGGPETQYF.

This clonotype came up many times. The chain couples TRBV20-1 to TRBJ2-7, with 10 nucleotides matching TRBD2. Germline V gene sequence: CDR1 DFQATT, CDR2 SNEGSKA (reference sequence). The CDR3 totals 15 residues. Unmatched junction bases numbered 5, after V lost 0 bases and J lost 3 bases. For the CDR3, the DNA is TGCAGTGCTAGAGATTACCTAGCGGGAGTCTACGAGCAGTACTTC. It yields the protein CSARDYLAGVYEQYF.